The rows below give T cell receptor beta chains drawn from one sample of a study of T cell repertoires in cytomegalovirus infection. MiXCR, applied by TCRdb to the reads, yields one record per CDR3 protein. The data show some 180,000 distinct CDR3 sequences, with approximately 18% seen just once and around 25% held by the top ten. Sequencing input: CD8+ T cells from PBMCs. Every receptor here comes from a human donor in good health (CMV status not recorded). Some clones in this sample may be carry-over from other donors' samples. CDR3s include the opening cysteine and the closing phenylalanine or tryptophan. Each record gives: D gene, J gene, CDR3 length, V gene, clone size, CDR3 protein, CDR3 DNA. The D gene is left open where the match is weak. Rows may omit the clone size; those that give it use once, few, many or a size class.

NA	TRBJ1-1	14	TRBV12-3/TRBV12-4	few	CASSLGQSNTEAFF	TGTGCCAGCAGTTTAGGACAGTCGAACACTGAAGCTTTCTTT
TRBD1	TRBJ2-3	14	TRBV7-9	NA	CASSLGTGRDTQYF	TGTGCCAGCAGCCTTGGGACAGGGAGAGATACGCAGTATTTT
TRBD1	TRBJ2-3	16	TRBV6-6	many	CASSLGQGAFTDTQYF	TGTGCCAGCAGTTTGGGACAGGGAGCTTTCACAGATACGCAGTATTTT
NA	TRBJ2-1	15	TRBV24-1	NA	CATSDFSVGGNEQFF	TGTGCCACCAGTGATTTTTCCGTGGGAGGAAATGAGCAGTTCTTC
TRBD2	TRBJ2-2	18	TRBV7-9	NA	CASRNHGGGLANTGELFF	TGTGCCAGCAGGAATCACGGGGGGGGCCTAGCGAACACCGGGGAGCTGTTTTTT
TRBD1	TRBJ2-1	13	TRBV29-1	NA	CSLGQGIGNEQFF	TGCAGCCTGGGACAGGGGATTGGCAATGAGCAGTTCTTC
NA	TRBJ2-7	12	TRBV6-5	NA	CASRGDSYEQYF	TGTGCCAGTCGGGGTGATTCCTACGAGCAGTACTTC
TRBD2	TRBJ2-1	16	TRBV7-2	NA	CASSFVLAAHYNEQFF	TGTGCCAGCAGCTTTGTCCTAGCGGCTCATTACAATGAGCAGTTCTTC
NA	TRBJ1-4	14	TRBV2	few	CASSVWGPNEKLFF	TGTGCCAGCAGTGTATGGGGACCCAATGAAAAACTGTTTTTT
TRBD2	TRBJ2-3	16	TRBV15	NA	CATSSTSGGITDTQYF	TGTGCCACCAGCAGTACTAGCGGGGGGATCACAGATACGCAGTATTTT
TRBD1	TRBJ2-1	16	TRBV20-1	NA	CSARDPRDRVYNEQFF	TGCAGTGCTAGAGATCCCCGGGACAGGGTCTACAATGAGCAGTTCTTC
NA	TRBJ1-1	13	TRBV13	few	CASLGGQNTEAFF	TGTGCCAGCCTCGGGGGACAAAACACTGAAGCTTTCTTT
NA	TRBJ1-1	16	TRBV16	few	CASSQSTGPDDTEAFF	TGTGCCAGCAGCCAATCCACGGGTCCGGACGACACTGAAGCTTTCTTT
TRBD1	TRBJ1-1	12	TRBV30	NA	CAWSVQGADAFF	TGTGCCTGGAGTGTACAGGGGGCGGATGCTTTCTTT
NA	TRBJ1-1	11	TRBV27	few	CATYGTSEAFF	TGTGCCACCTACGGGACCTCTGAAGCTTTCTTT
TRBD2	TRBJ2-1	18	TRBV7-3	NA	CASSFNPLAGAFTDEQFF	TGTGCCAGCAGCTTTAATCCCCTAGCGGGGGCCTTTACAGATGAGCAGTTCTTC
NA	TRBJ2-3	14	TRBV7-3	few	CASSSISGTDTQYF	TGTGCCAGCAGCTCAATAAGCGGCACAGATACGCAGTATTTT
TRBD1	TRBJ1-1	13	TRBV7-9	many	CASSPQGETEAFF	TGTGCCAGCAGCCCTCAGGGGGAAACTGAAGCTTTCTTT
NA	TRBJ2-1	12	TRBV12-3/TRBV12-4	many	CASTTGEGEQFF	TGTGCCAGCACTACAGGAGAGGGTGAGCAGTTCTTC
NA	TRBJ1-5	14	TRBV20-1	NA	CSARDFDSYQAQHF	TGCAGTGCTAGAGATTTCGACAGCTATCAGGCCCAGCATTTT
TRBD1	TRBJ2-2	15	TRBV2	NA	CASRSDRGLTGELFF	TGTGCCAGCAGATCGGACAGGGGGCTAACCGGGGAGCTGTTTTTT
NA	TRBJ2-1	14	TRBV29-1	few	CSVPGRSSYNEQFF	TGCAGCGTTCCGGGTCGGAGCTCCTACAATGAGCAGTTCTTC
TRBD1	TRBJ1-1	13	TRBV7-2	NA	CASSWTGWTEAFF	TGTGCCAGCAGCTGGACAGGATGGACTGAAGCTTTCTTT
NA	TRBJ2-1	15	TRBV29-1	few	CSVDSISRPYNEQFF	TGCAGCGTCGACAGCATCAGTCGCCCCTACAATGAGCAGTTCTTC
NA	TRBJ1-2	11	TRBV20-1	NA	CSALTGYGYTF	TGCAGTGCTCTGACAGGTTATGGCTACACCTTC
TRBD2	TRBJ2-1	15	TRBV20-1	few	CSATPAGGQWDEQFF	TGCAGTGCTACCCCCGCGGGGGGGCAGTGGGATGAGCAGTTCTTC
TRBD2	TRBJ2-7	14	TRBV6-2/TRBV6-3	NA	CASSQSGGSYEQYF	TGTGCCAGCAGTCAATCGGGGGGTTCCTACGAGCAGTACTTC